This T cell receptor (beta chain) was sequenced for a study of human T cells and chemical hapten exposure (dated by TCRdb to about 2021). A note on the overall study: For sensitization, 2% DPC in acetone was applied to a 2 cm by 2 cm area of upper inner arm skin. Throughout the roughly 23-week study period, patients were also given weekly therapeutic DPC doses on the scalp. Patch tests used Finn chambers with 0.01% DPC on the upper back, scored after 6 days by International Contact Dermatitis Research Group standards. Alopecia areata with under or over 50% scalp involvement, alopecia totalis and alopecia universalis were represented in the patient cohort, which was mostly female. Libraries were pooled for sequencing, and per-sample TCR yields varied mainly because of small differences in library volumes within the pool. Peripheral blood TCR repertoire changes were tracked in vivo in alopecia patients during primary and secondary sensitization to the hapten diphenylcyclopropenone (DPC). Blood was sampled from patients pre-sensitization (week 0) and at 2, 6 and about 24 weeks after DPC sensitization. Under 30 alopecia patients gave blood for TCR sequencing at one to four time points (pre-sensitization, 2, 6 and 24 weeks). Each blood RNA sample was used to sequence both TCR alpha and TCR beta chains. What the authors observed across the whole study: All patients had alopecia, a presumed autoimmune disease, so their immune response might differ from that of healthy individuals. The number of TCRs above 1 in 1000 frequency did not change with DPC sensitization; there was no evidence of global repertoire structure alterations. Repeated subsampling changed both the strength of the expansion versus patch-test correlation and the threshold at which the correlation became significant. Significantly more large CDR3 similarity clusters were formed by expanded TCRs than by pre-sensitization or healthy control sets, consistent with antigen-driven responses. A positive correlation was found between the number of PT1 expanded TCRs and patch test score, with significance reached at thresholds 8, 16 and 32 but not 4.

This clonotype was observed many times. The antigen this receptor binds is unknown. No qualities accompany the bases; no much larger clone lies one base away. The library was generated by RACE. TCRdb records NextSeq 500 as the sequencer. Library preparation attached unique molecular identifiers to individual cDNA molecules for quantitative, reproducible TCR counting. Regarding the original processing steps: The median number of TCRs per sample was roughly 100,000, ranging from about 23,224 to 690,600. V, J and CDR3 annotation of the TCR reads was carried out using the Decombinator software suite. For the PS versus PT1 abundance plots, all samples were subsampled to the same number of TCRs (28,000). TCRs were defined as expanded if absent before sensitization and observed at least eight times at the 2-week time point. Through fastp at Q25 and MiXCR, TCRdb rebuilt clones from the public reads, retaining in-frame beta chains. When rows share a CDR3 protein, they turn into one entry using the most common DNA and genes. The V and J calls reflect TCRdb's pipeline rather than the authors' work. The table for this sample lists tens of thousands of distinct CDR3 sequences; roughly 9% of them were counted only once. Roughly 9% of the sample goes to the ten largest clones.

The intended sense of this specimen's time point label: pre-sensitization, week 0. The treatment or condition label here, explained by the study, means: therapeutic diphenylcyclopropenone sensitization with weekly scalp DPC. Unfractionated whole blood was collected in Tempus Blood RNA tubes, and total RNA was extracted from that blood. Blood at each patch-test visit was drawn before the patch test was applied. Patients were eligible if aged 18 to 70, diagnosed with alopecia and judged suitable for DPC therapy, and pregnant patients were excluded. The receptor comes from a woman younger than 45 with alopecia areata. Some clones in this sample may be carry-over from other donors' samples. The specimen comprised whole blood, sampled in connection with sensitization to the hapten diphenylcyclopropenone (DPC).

The DNA sequence is given as TGTGCCAGCAGTTTAAATTTAGGGACAGGGGGCCACACCATATATTTT. The encoded protein is CASSLNLGTGGHTIYF. The chain links TRBV28 with TRBJ1-3; 12 junctional bases match TRBD1. V is pruned by 2 bases and J by 8 bases, leaving 7 bases of the junction without a gene match. CDR1 and CDR2 were assigned from the germline V gene as MDHEN and SYDVKM. Measured from the cysteine to the phenylalanine, the CDR3 is 16 residues long. The sequence is cut down to CDR3 DNA, 48 bases in frame from base 1.